This TCR beta chain emerged from a study of shared clonotypes between healthy human individuals. Data came from immunoSEQ multiplex PCR; TCRdb stores just in-frame clones and leaves some out. The repertoire holds hundreds of thousands of clones, with around four fifths as singletons. The V gene's germline CDR1 is LNHNV and CDR2 YYDKDF (reference sequence). The germline V and J ends were trimmed by 0 bases and 7 bases, with 16 bases remaining between them. The CDR3 extends over 15 amino acids. The rearrangement joins TRBV15 to TRBJ2-7; D perhaps matches TRBD2 (5 bases). Sequenced sample: memory CD4+ T cells sorted from blood. Subset specified: CD45RA-negative fraction. This TCR came from a woman aged 25-40 years in good health. The CDR3 DNA reads TGTGCCACCAGCAGAGATTATTACCCCTCGGGGGAGCAGTACTTC. Protein: CATSRDYYPSGEQYF.